The 15 T cell receptor beta chains below all came from one sample that was sequenced in a study of shared clonotypes between healthy human individuals. Assay used: immunoSEQ multiplex PCR; TCRdb lists only in-frame clones, some missing. Of more than 2 million clones in the sample, 90% to 97% were seen once. Specimen: naive CD4+ T cells sorted from blood. This sample's subset: CD45RA+ positively selected. These receptors were taken from a man aged 18 to 30 in good health.

This chain joins TRBV29-1 and TRBJ1-5; D might be TRBD1 (5 bases). CDR1 and CDR2 from the germline V gene are SQVTM and ANQGSEA. V lost 7 bases and J 3 bases, leaving 19 bases between the germline ends. The CDR3 extends over 15 amino acids. This CDR3 reads CSAGEGTAYNQPQHF. The CDR3 nucleotides are TGCAGCGCTGGAGAGGGGACCGCCTACAATCAGCCCCAGCATTTT.

The chain joins TRBV28 to TRBJ2-7; tentatively, D is TRBD1 (6 bases). CDR1 MDHEN and CDR2 SYDVKM come from the germline V gene. V was clipped by 4 bases and J by 1 base, with 14 bases between them. The CDR3 is 15 amino acids. CDR3 in amino acids: CASSSLDGQSYEQYF. CDR3 nucleotide sequence: TGTGCCAGCAGTTCCTTGGACGGACAGTCCTACGAGCAGTACTTC.

Comments on this clone: Other DNA sequences in the sample encode the same CDR3. V gene TRBV2 combines with J gene TRBJ2-5; D gene ambiguous. Trimming took 4 bases from V and 2 from J, leaving 8 bases between them. The CDR3 has 13 amino acids. CDR1 is SNHLY, CDR2 FYNNEI, per germline. For the CDR3, the DNA is TGTGCCAGCAGTGTACGACCACAAGAGACCCAGTACTTC. Translation: CASSVRPQETQYF.

This clone was counted a single time. V is TRBV4-1 and J is TRBJ2-7; D is possibly TRBD2 (6 bases). The V end lost 1 base, the J end lost 5 bases, and 15 bases lay between the germline ends. CDR3 length: 15 amino acids. Per the germline V gene, CDR1 is MGHRA and CDR2 is YSYEKL. The CDR3 nucleotides are TGCGCCAGCAGCCAAGTGGGAGGACTATTCCACGAGCAGTACTTC. Its translation is CASSQVGGLFHEQYF.

This rearrangement joins TRBV6-1 to TRBJ1-1; D is ambiguous. Trimming stripped 0 bases from V and 0 bases from J, with 5 bases between. Germline V gives CDR1 MNHNS, CDR2 SASEGT. The CDR3 contains 14 residues. CDR3 coding DNA: TGTGCCAGCAGTGAAGCAGCTCTGAACACTGAAGCTTTCTTT. Protein: CASSEAALNTEAFF.

This clone was seen a single time. The rearrangement uses TRBV7-6 and TRBJ2-3; D uncertain. This CDR3 is 15 amino acids long. Germline V gene lookup returns CDR1 SGHVS and CDR2 FNYEAQ. V gave up 5 bases and J gave up 2 bases, with 14 bases separating them. The CDR3 reads CASSLRRGSTDTQYF. The CDR3 DNA sequence: TGTGCCAGCAGCCTCCGGAGAGGCTCCACAGATACGCAGTATTTT.

The V and J genes are TRBV14 and TRBJ2-4; unclear D gene. CDR3 length: 14 residues. Trimming took 3 bases from V and 8 from J, leaving 14 bases between them. Looked up from germline, CDR1 is SGHDN and CDR2 is FVKESK. The CDR3 sequence is CASSQTTSSDIQYF. In DNA form, the CDR3 reads TGTGCCAGCAGCCAGACGACTTCTTCGGACATTCAGTACTTC.

The gene calls are TRBV9 and TRBJ2-5; 7 bases are shared with TRBD1. The V gene end was trimmed by 0 bases and the J gene end by 1 base; junction bases not matched to a gene: 6. The CDR3 totals 16 residues. Germline CDR1 is SGDLS and CDR2 is YYNGEE. CDR3 bases: TGTGCCAGCAGCGTAGCTACAGGGGACCTCCAAGAGACCCAGTACTTC. Translation: CASSVATGDLQETQYF.

This clone was detected once. The chain recombines TRBV11-3 with TRBJ2-5; 10 bases agree with TRBD2. The CDR3 totals 15 residues. CDR1 and CDR2 (germline): SGHNT, YENEEA. V was clipped by 2 bases and J by 2 bases; unmatched bases: 2. CDR3 region: CASSLTSGTQETQYF. For the CDR3, the DNA is TGTGCCAGCAGCTTAACTAGCGGGACGCAAGAGACCCAGTACTTC.

The chain joins TRBV6-1 to TRBJ1-1; D might be TRBD1 (5 bases). The CDR3 has 14 amino acids. V was clipped by 4 bases and J by 8 bases, with 17 bases between them. Germline loops: CDR1 MNHNS, CDR2 SASEGT. The CDR3 loop is CASSVPRAGLEAFF. CDR3 bases: TGTGCCAGCAGTGTCCCCCGGGCAGGGCTAGAAGCTTTCTTT.

V usage is TRBV7-9 and J usage is TRBJ1-1, with no clear D. Germline lookup yields CDR1 SEHNR and CDR2 FQNEAQ (reference sequence). V lost 8 bases, J lost 6 bases, and 16 bases lay in between. This CDR3 is 13 amino acids long. CDR3 bases: TGTGCCAGCTCCCGAGTGGGTATACCTGAAGCTTTCTTT. It specifies CASSRVGIPEAFF.

A single count supports this clone. The rearrangement links TRBV7-9 to TRBJ1-2, with D possibly being TRBD1 (6 bases). Germline-derived CDR1 and CDR2 are SEHNR and FQNEAQ (reference sequence). This CDR3 has 14 residues. Trimming pared 5 bases from V and 8 bases from J, leaving 18 bases between. The CDR3 is CASSVFTGQEGYTF. DNA of the CDR3: TGTGCCAGCAGCGTATTTACAGGGCAGGAAGGCTACACCTTC. The full variable domain, its missing parts supplied by reference TRBV7-9 and TRBJ1-2, is DTGVSQNPRHKITKRGQNVTFRCDPISEHNRLYWYRQTLGQGPEFLTYFQNEAQLEKSRLLSDRFSAERPKGSFSTLEIQRTEQGDSAMYLCASSVFTGQEGYTFGSGTRLTVV.

The genes are TRBV11-2 and TRBJ2-5; D remains unclear. V shed 6 bases and J shed 2 bases, with 13 bases lying between them. CDR1 and CDR2 (germline): SGHAT, FQNNGV. This CDR3 region has 14 residues. CDR3 in DNA: TGTGCCAGCAGTCATCGACCAGCACAAGAGACCCAGTACTTC. It codes for CASSHRPAQETQYF.

Note on this clone: This specimen includes other DNA sequences encoding the same CDR3. CDR3 in DNA: TGTGCCTGGAGCAGGTACCAAGAGACCCAGTACTTC. This sequence encodes CAWSRYQETQYF. The V gene is TRBV30, the J gene TRBJ2-5; D is unresolved. Germline CDR1 GTSNPN, CDR2 SVGIG (reference sequence). The CDR3 sequence is 12 residues long. Trimming removed 3 bases at V and 0 bases at J, with 5 bases between.

Details on this clone: The identical CDR3 is also encoded by other nucleotide sequences in the sample. The rearrangement links TRBV11-2 to TRBJ2-5, with 7 bases lining up with TRBD2. The CDR3 has 15 residues. Germline V CDR1 and CDR2: SGHAT, FQNNGV. Trimming at V came to 1 base and at J to 2 bases, leaving 4 bases not matched to a gene. The CDR3 DNA reads as TGTGCCAGCAGCTTAGCCCCGGGGGGACAAGAGACCCAGTACTTC. Translated, it gives CASSLAPGGQETQYF.